The rows below give T cell receptor beta chains drawn from one sample of a study of OX40 agonist ivuxolimab in advanced cancers. Generated by immunoSEQ multiplex PCR, the TCRdb table keeps only in-frame clones and is missing some. The table includes 98,000 or so clones, roughly 90% detected once. Sequencing was performed on CD4+ or CD8+ T cells sorted from blood, taken in a trial of the OX40 agonist ivuxolimab. These receptors all come from an adult with an advanced solid tumor such as melanoma, head and neck, liver or kidney cancer. CDR3s include the opening cysteine and the closing phenylalanine or tryptophan. The D gene is left open where the match is weak. Clone sizes are given selectively: once, few, many, or a class where the clone is expanded.

CDR3aa | CDR3nt | d_gene | len | j_gene | v_gene | abundance
CASSSRGLPGDANEKLFF | TGTGCCAGCAGCTCTAGAGGGCTACCAGGGGATGCTAATGAAAAACTGTTTTTT | - | 18 | TRBJ1-4 | TRBV7-9 | -
CAWRLGVYGYTF | TGTGCCTGGAGATTGGGAGTGTATGGCTACACCTTC | - | 12 | TRBJ1-2 | TRBV30 | -
CASSLKHRTDTQYF | TGTGCCAGCAGCTTAAAGCATCGCACAGATACGCAGTATTTT | - | 14 | TRBJ2-3 | TRBV7-3 | -
CASSTKRVVSYNEQFF | TGTGCCAGTAGTACCAAGAGGGTAGTTTCCTACAATGAGCAGTTCTTC | - | 16 | TRBJ2-1 | TRBV19 | once
CASSLDLTSGKYEQYF | TGTGCCAGCAGCTTAGACCTGACTAGCGGGAAGTACGAGCAGTACTTC | TRBD2 | 16 | TRBJ2-7 | TRBV11-2 | -
CSAWGSYNEQFF | TGCAGCGCCTGGGGATCCTACAATGAGCAGTTCTTC | - | 12 | TRBJ2-1 | TRBV29-1 | -
CASSQDSPQETQYF | TGCGCCAGCAGCCAGGACAGTCCCCAAGAGACCCAGTACTTC | - | 14 | TRBJ2-5 | TRBV5-1 | -
CASSIGGRGFSGNTIYF | TGTGCCAGTAGTATTGGGGGCCGGGGCTTCTCCGGAAACACCATATATTTT | - | 17 | TRBJ1-3 | TRBV19 | -
CAISQLGGTQYF | TGTGCCATCAGTCAGTTAGGAGGCACCCAGTACTTC | - | 12 | TRBJ2-5 | TRBV10-3 | -
CASTPVPGGEKLFF | TGTGCCAGCACCCCGGTCCCTGGAGGTGAAAAACTGTTTTTT | - | 14 | TRBJ1-4 | TRBV6-6 | few
CSVEDIANYGYTF | TGCAGCGTCGAGGACATTGCTAACTATGGCTACACCTTC | - | 13 | TRBJ1-2 | TRBV29-1 | -
CASSRGKTSGVTGELFF | TGCGCCAGCAGCCGGGGGAAAACTAGCGGAGTAACCGGGGAGCTGTTTTTT | TRBD2 | 17 | TRBJ2-2 | TRBV5-1 | -
CASRYSRFSYNEQFF | TGTGCCAGCAGGTACTCTAGGTTCTCCTACAATGAGCAGTTCTTC | - | 15 | TRBJ2-1 | TRBV6-5 | -
CASSPTSGGYNEQFF | TGTGCCAGCAGCCCGACTAGCGGGGGCTACAATGAGCAGTTCTTC | TRBD2 | 15 | TRBJ2-1 | TRBV9 | -
CASSQGMGLEETQYF | TGCGCCAGCAGCCAAGGAATGGGCCTCGAAGAGACCCAGTACTTC | - | 15 | TRBJ2-5 | TRBV4-3 | -
CASSLSLYEQYF | TGTGCCAGCAGCTTAAGCCTTTACGAGCAGTACTTC | - | 12 | TRBJ2-7 | TRBV11-2 | -
CASSHGGQGPYNEQFF | TGCGCCAGCAGCCACGGGGGACAGGGACCCTACAATGAGCAGTTCTTC | TRBD1 | 16 | TRBJ2-1 | TRBV4-1 | -
CASSLAQGASYEQYF | TGTGCCAGCAGCTTAGCACAGGGGGCATCTTACGAGCAGTACTTC | TRBD1 | 15 | TRBJ2-7 | TRBV7-2 | -
CAWSVGVAKNIQYF | TGTGCCTGGAGTGTAGGGGTAGCCAAAAACATTCAGTACTTC | - | 14 | TRBJ2-4 | TRBV30 | -
CASSSTSGSSYEQYF | TGTGCCAGCAGCTCGACTAGCGGGAGCTCCTACGAGCAGTACTTC | TRBD2 | 15 | TRBJ2-7 | TRBV11-1 | -
CASSLAGQGLSEQFF | TGTGCCAGCAGCTTGGCGGGGCAGGGGCTTAGTGAGCAGTTCTTC | - | 15 | TRBJ2-1 | TRBV5-4 | -
CASSSTKTVEIYNEQFF | TGTGCCAGCAGCTCAACGAAGACGGTAGAAATTTACAATGAGCAGTTCTTC | - | 17 | TRBJ2-1 | TRBV5-4 | -
CASSLHNLIYTDTQYF | TGTGCCAGCAGCTTACACAACCTGATTTACACAGATACGCAGTATTTT | - | 16 | TRBJ2-3 | TRBV11-2 | -
CASSIKGSGELFF | TGTGCCAGTAGTATTAAAGGTAGCGGGGAGCTGTTTTTT | - | 13 | TRBJ2-2 | TRBV19 | -
CAIGYRVSKTYGYTF | TGTGCCATCGGCTACAGGGTAAGTAAAACCTATGGCTACACCTTC | - | 15 | TRBJ1-2 | TRBV10-3 | -
CASSLSRSGNTIYF | TGTGCCAGCAGTTTGAGCCGCTCTGGAAACACCATATATTTT | - | 14 | TRBJ1-3 | TRBV27 | -
CASSLAQGSTIYF | TGTGCCAGCAGCTTGGCGCAGGGGAGCACCATATATTTT | - | 13 | TRBJ1-3 | TRBV5-4 | -
CASSYRYEQYF | TGTGCCAGCAGCTACAGATACGAGCAGTACTTC | - | 11 | TRBJ2-7 | TRBV28 | -
CASSPGTSGSYEQYF | TGTGCCAGCAGCCCCGGGACTAGCGGATCCTACGAGCAGTACTTC | TRBD2 | 15 | TRBJ2-7 | TRBV7-6 | -
CASNNPLKNEQFF | TGTGCCAGCAACAACCCCCTTAAGAATGAGCAGTTCTTC | - | 13 | TRBJ2-1 | TRBV28 | -
CASSLERTLRYEQYF | TGTGCCAGCAGTTTAGAGCGCACGCTTCGGTACGAGCAGTACTTC | - | 15 | TRBJ2-7 | TRBV28 | -
CASSLERGASYEQYF | TGTGCCAGCAGCTTGGAAAGGGGGGCCTCCTACGAGCAGTACTTC | - | 15 | TRBJ2-7 | TRBV5-6 | -
CASSLDTNTEAFF | TGCGCCAGCAGCTTGGACACCAACACTGAAGCTTTCTTT | - | 13 | TRBJ1-1 | TRBV5-1 | -
CASSFPYEQYF | TGTGCCAGCAGCTTTCCCTACGAGCAGTACTTC | - | 11 | TRBJ2-7 | TRBV5-6 | -
CASSQDPLGGTDTQYF | TGCGCCAGCAGCCAAGATCCTCTCGGCGGCACAGATACGCAGTATTTT | - | 16 | TRBJ2-3 | TRBV4-1 | -
CASSSGLLAGGSYEQYF | TGTGCCAGCAGCTCAGGACTCCTAGCGGGAGGCTCCTACGAGCAGTACTTC | TRBD2 | 17 | TRBJ2-7 | TRBV13 | -
CATSRDKGGNYEQFF | TGTGCCACCAGCAGAGATAAGGGAGGGAACTATGAGCAGTTCTTC | TRBD2 | 15 | TRBJ2-1 | TRBV15 | -
CASIQGTSGRAGYNEQFF | TGTGCCAGCATCCAAGGGACTAGCGGGAGGGCCGGGTACAATGAGCAGTTCTTC | TRBD2 | 18 | TRBJ2-1 | TRBV11-3 | once
CASSATGLETQYF | TGTGCCAGCAGCGCTACAGGTTTGGAGACCCAGTACTTC | - | 13 | TRBJ2-5 | TRBV11-2 | -